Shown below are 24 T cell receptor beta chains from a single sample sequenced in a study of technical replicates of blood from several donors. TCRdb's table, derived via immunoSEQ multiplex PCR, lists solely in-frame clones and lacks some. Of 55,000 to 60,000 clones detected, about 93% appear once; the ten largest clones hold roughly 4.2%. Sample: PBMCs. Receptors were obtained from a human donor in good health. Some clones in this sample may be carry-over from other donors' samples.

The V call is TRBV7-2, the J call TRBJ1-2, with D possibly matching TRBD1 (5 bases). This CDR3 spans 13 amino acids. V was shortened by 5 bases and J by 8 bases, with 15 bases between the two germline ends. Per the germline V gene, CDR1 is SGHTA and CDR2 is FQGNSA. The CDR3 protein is CASSQGLLEGYTF. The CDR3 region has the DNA TGTGCCAGCAGCCAGGGACTCCTGGAGGGCTACACCTTC.

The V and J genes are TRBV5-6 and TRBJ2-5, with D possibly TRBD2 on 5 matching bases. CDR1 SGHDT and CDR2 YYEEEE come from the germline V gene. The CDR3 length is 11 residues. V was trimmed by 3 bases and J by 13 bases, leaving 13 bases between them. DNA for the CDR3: TGTGCCAGCAGCTCGGGGTCCGGCCGGTACTTC. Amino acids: CASSSGSGRYF.

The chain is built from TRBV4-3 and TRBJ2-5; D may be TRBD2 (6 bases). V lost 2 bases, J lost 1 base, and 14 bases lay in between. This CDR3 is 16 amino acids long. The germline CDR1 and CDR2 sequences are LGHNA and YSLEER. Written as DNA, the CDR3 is TGCGCCAGCAGCCAATATTTCGGGACTGCCCAAGAGACCCAGTACTTC. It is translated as CASSQYFGTAQETQYF.

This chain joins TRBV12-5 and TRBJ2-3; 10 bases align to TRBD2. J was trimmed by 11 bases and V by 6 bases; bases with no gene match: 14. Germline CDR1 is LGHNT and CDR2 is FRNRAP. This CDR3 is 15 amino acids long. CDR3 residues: CASGLTGTSVGLQYF. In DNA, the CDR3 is TGTGCTAGTGGATTGACCGGGACTAGCGTCGGATTGCAGTATTTT.

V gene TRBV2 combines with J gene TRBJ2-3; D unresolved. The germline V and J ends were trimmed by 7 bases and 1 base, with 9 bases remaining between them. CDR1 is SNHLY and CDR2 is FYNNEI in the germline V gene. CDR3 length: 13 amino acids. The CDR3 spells CASTFQGTDTQYF. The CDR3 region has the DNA TGTGCCAGCACCTTTCAGGGCACAGATACGCAGTATTTT.

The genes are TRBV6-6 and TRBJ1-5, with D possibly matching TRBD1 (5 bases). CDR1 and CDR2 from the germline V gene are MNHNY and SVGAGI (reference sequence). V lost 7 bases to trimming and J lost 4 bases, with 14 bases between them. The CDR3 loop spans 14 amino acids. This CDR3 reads CASNRQGGNQPQHF. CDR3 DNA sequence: TGTGCCAGCAACCGCCAGGGTGGGAATCAGCCCCAGCATTTT.

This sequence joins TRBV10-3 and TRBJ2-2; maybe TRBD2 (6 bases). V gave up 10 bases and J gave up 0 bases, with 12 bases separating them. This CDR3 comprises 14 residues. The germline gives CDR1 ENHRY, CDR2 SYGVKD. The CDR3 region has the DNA TGTGCCACCTCTAGCGCCCCGAACACCGGGGAGCTGTTTTTT. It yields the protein CATSSAPNTGELFF.

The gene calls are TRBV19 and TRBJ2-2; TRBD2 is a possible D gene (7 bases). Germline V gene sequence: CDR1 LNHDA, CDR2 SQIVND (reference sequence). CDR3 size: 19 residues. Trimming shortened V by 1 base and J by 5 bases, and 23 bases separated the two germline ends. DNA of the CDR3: TGTGCCAGTAGTATAGGCCTCGGATGGGGAAGGGGGGGTACCGGGGAGCTGTTTTTT. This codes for CASSIGLGWGRGGTGELFF.

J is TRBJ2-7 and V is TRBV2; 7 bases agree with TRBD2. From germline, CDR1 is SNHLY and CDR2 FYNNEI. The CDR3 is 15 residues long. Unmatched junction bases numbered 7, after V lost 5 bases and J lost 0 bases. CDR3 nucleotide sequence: TGTGCCAGCAGTCAGGGAGGGGTGACCTCCTACGAGCAGTACTTC. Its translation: CASSQGGVTSYEQYF.

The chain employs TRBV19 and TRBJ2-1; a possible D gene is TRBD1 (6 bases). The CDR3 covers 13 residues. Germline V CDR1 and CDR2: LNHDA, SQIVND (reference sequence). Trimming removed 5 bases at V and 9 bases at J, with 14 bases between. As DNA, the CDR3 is TGTGCCAGTAGTGGGGGCAAACCCAGTGAGCAGTTCTTC. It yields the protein CASSGGKPSEQFF. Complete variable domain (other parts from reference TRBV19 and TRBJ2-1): DGGITQSPKYLFRKEGQNVTLSCEQNLNHDAMYWYRQDPGQGLRLIYYSQIVNDFQKGDIAEGYSVSREKKESFPLTVTSAQKNPTAFYLCASSGGKPSEQFFGPGTRLTVL.

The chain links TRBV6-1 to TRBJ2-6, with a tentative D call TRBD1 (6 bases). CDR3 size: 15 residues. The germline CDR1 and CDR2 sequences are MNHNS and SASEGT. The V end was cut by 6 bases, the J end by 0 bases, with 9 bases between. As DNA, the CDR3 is TGTGCCAGCAGGCAGGGGCCCTCTGGGGCCAACGTCCTGACTTTC. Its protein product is CASRQGPSGANVLTF.

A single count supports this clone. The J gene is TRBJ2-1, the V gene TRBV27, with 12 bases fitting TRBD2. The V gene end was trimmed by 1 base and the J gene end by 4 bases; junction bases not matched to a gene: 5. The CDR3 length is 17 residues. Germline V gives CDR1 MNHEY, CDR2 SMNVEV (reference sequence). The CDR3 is CASSLYPTSGGYNEQFF. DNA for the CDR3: TGTGCCAGCAGTTTATACCCGACTAGCGGGGGATACAATGAGCAGTTCTTC.

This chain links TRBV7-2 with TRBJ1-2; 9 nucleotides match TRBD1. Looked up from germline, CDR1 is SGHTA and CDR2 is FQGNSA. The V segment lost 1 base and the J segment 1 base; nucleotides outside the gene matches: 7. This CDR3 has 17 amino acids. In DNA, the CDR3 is TGTGCCAGCAGCTTAGGACCAGGGACAGGGAATAACTATGGCTACACCTTC. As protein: CASSLGPGTGNNYGYTF. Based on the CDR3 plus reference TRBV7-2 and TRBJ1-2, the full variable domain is GAGVSQSPSNKVTEKGKDVELRCDPISGHTALYWYRQSLGQGLEFLIYFQGNSAPDKSGLPSDRFSAERTGGSVSTLTIQRTQQEDSAVYLCASSLGPGTGNNYGYTFGSGTRLTVV.

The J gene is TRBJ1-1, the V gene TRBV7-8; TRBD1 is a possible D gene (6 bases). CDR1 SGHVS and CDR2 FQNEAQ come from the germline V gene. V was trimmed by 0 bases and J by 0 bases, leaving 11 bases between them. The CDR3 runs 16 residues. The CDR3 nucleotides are TGTGCCAGCAGCTTAGCGCTAGGGGGGGTGAACACTGAAGCTTTCTTT. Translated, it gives CASSLALGGVNTEAFF.

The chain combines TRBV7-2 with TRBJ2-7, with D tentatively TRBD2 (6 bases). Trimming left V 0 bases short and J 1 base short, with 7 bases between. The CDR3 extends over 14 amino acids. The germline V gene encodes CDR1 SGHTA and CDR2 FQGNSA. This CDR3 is CASSLAGGSYEQYF. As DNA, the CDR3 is TGTGCCAGCAGCTTAGCCGGGGGATCCTACGAGCAGTACTTC.

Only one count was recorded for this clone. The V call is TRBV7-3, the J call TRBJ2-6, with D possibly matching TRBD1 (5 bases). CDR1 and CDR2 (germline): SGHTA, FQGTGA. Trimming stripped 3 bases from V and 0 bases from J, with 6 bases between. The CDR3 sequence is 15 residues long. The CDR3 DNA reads TGTGCCAGCAGCTTGACAGCCTCTGGGGCCAACGTCCTGACTTTC. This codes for CASSLTASGANVLTF. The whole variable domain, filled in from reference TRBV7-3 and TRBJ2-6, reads GAGVSQTPSNKVTEKGKYVELRCDPISGHTALYWYRQSLGQGPEFLIYFQGTGAADDSGLPNDRFFAVRPEGSVSTLKIQRTERGDSAVYLCASSLTASGANVLTFGAGSRLTVL.

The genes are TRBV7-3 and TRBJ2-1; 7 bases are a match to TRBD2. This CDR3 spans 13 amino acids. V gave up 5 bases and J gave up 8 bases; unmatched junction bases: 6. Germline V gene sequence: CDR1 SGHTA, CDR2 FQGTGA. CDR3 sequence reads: CASSTRTRDEQFF. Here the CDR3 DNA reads TGTGCCAGCAGCACACGGACTAGGGATGAGCAGTTCTTC.

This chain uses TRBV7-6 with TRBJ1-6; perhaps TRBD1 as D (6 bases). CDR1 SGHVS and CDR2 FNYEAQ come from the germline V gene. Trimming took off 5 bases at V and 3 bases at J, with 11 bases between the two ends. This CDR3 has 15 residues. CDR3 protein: CASSHTGIYNSPLHF. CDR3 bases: TGTGCCAGCAGCCATACAGGGATCTATAATTCACCCCTCCACTTT.

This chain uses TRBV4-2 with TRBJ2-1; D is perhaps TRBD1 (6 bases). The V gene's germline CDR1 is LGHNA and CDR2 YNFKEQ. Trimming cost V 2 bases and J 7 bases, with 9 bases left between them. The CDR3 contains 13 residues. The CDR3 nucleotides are TGTGCCAGCAGCCAATCCCAGGGGAATGAGCAGTTCTTC. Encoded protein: CASSQSQGNEQFF.

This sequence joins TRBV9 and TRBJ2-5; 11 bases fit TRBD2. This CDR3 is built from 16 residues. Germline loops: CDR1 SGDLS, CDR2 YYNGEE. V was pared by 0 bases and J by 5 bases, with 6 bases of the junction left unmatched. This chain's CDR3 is CASSVGSGRAMETQYF. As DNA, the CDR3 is TGTGCCAGCAGCGTAGGTAGCGGGAGGGCCATGGAGACCCAGTACTTC.

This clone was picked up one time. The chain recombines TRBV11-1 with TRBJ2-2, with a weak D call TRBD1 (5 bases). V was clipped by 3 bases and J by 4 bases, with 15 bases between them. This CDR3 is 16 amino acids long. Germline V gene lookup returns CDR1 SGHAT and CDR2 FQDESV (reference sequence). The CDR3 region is CASSLGWGRVTGELFF. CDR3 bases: TGTGCCAGCAGCTTGGGATGGGGCAGGGTCACCGGGGAGCTGTTTTTT. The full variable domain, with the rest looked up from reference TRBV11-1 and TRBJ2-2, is EAEVAQSPRYKITEKSQAVAFWCDPISGHATLYWYRQILGQGPELLVQFQDESVVDDSQLPKDRFSAERLKGVDSTLKIQPAELGDSAMYLCASSLGWGRVTGELFFGEGSRLTVL.

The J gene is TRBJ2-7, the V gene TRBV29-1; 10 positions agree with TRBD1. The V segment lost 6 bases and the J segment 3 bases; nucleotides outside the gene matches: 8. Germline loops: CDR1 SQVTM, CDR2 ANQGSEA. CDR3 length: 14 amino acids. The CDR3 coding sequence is TGCAGCGTAGGACCGGGACAGGGGATCTACGAGCAGTACTTC. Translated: CSVGPGQGIYEQYF.

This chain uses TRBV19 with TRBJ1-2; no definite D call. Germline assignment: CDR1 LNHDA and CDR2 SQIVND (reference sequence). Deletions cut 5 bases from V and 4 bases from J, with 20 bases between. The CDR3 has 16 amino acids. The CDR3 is CASSSTLRDLLYGYTF. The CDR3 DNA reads TGTGCCAGTAGTTCAACCCTCCGGGATCTCCTCTATGGCTACACCTTC.

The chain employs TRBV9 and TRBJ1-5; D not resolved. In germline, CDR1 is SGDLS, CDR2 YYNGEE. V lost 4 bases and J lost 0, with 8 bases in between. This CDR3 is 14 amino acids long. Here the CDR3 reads CASSSGNSNQPQHF. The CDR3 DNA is TGTGCCAGCAGCTCAGGTAATAGCAATCAGCCCCAGCATTTT.